This record looks at one TCR beta chain sequence and its context. The sample comes from a study of technical replicates of blood from several donors. The table came from immunoSEQ multiplex PCR; TCRdb's copy has only in-frame clones and leaves some out. This sample has 70,000 to 85,000 clones; about 97% occur once, and the top ten carry around 0.18%. Germline V CDR1 and CDR2: MGHRA, YSYEKL. CDR3 length equals 15 residues. J gave up 8 bases and V 3 bases, and 8 bases lay outside the gene matches. Material: T cells isolated from PBMCs. This sequence joins TRBV4-1 and TRBJ2-2; 8 positions agree with TRBD1. This sequence was found in a human donor in good health. This CDR3 reads CASSQSGTGLGELFF. The CDR3, as DNA: TGCGCCAGCAGCCAGTCCGGGACAGGCCTAGGGGAGCTGTTTTTT.